Sequencing of this T cell receptor (beta chain) was carried out in a study of response to subunit inactivated influenza vaccine. Regarding the study as a whole: The authors suggested that few new T cells are recruited per seasonal influenza vaccination.

V lost 0 bases and J lost 0; bases outside the gene matches: 14. CDR3 size: 20 residues. In germline, CDR1 is MNHEY, CDR2 SVGEGT. This clonotype was counted only a few times. Its target is not known. Each CDR3 protein gets one entry after TCRdb re-called the RT-PCR reads with MiXCR. Among around 200,000 distinct CDR3 sequences listed, approximately 12% were seen once. Another study also made use of these data, one on T cells expressing NK-cell markers. That study adds: TCR beta cDNA was made by 5'RACE template switching with UMIs. In sorted CD3+CD56+NKG2C+, CD3+CD56+NKG2C- and CD3+CD56-NKG2C+ T cells, TCR beta repertoires were obtained. The authors restricted sorting to alpha-beta TCR T cells with an anti-gamma-delta TCR antibody in several experiments.

This chain connects TRBV6-2 or TRBV6-3 to TRBJ2-4, with TRBD2 identical over 7 bases. Sample: CD8+ T cells sorted from PBMCs, taken 11 to 12 days after vaccination. The clonotype was recovered from a man in his fifties or sixties who received an inactivated influenza vaccine. CDR3 protein: CASSYSIDRPSGGAKNIQYF. For the CDR3, the DNA is TGTGCCAGCAGTTACTCGATTGATCGGCCTAGCGGAGGAGCCAAAAACATTCAGTACTTC.